These T cell receptor beta chains were read from a single sample in a study of neurological immune-mediated disorders. MiXCR, applied by TCRdb to the 5' RACE reads, yields one record per CDR3 protein. The repertoire holds under 85,000 distinct CDR3 sequences, about 14% seen once, with under 7% in the top ten. What was sequenced was PBMCs. These receptors originate from a woman between 45 and 65 years old in good health. Both conserved end residues are part of each CDR3. The D gene is left open where the match is weak. Rows may omit the clone size; those that give it use once, few, many or a size class.

V	D	J	size	DNA	CDR3
TRBV20-1	-	TRBJ2-5	many	TGCAGTGCTAGAACAGGAGAGACCCAGTACTTC	CSARTGETQYF
TRBV5-1	-	TRBJ2-3	-	TGCGCCAGCAGCTTGGATGTATCTAGCACAGATACGCAGTATTTT	CASSLDVSSTDTQYF
TRBV7-2	-	TRBJ2-1	-	TGTGCCAGCAGCTCGCATCCTGGGGTTCAGGGGAACTCCTACAATGAGCAGTTCTTC	CASSSHPGVQGNSYNEQFF
TRBV5-1	-	TRBJ2-5	many	TGCGCCAGCAGAAATACAGACAGAACAACGAAAGAGACCCAGTACTTC	CASRNTDRTTKETQYF
TRBV9	-	TRBJ1-2	many	TGTGCCAGCAGCCCCCGGGAGGACTATGGCTACACCTTC	CASSPREDYGYTF
TRBV7-9	-	TRBJ2-1	few	TGTGCCAGCAGTCATTCCCCGTGGGCGGGATACAATGAGCAGTTCTTC	CASSHSPWAGYNEQFF
TRBV20-1	TRBD2	TRBJ2-2	many	TGCAGTGCGTACCCGGGACTAGCGGATTCCGGGGAGCTGTTTTTT	CSAYPGLADSGELFF
TRBV24-1	TRBD1	TRBJ2-7	many	TGTGCCACCAGTGACCCTCCGACAGGGCGGCAGTACTTC	CATSDPPTGRQYF
TRBV7-3	TRBD1	TRBJ2-1	many	TGTGCCAGCAGCTTAACAGGGACAGGAGCCTACAATGAGCAGTTCTTC	CASSLTGTGAYNEQFF
TRBV6-6	TRBD1	TRBJ1-4	many	TGTGCCAGCCAGAATCAGGGGGGGAATGAAAAACTGTTTTTT	CASQNQGGNEKLFF
TRBV29-1	-	TRBJ2-7	-	TGCAGCGTAGGACAGATAAGCTCCTACGAGCAGCACTTT	CSVGQISSYEQHF
TRBV29-1	-	TRBJ1-1	-	TGCAGCGCGGGGGGCGGATTGGGGGACACTGAAGCTTTCTTT	CSAGGGLGDTEAFF
TRBV20-1	TRBD2	TRBJ2-4	many	TGCAGTACTGGCGGGGGGGGCAAAAACATTCAGTACTTC	CSTGGGGKNIQYF
TRBV6-5	-	TRBJ2-7	-	TGTGCCAGCAGCCGAGGGATCTGGGATCTAATCTACGAGCAGTACTTC	CASSRGIWDLIYEQYF
TRBV6-6	-	TRBJ1-6	many	TGTGCCAGCAGTTACTCGAGCTACGGAGATTCACCCCTCCACTTT	CASSYSSYGDSPLHF
TRBV29-1	-	TRBJ1-5	many	TGCAGCGCCCCGGGGAGGGGGGTCAATCAGCCCCAGCATTTT	CSAPGRGVNQPQHF
TRBV20-1	-	TRBJ2-1	-	TGCAGTGCTACCACAGGGTCCAATGAGCAGTTCTTC	CSATTGSNEQFF
TRBV7-2	-	TRBJ1-2	many	TGTGCCAGCAGCCCCTACGTCTATGGCTACACCTTC	CASSPYVYGYTF
TRBV7-9	TRBD2	TRBJ2-1	many	TGTGCCAGCAGCTTAGGCGGGAGAGGCAATGAGCAGTTCTTC	CASSLGGRGNEQFF
TRBV4-2	TRBD2	TRBJ2-5	many	TGTGCCAGCAGCCAGGGGGGAGGGGAGGAGACCCAGTACTTC	CASSQGGGEETQYF
TRBV11-2	TRBD1	TRBJ1-2	many	TGTGCCAGCAGCTTAGGGTCCGGGACAGGCTATGGCTACACCTTC	CASSLGSGTGYGYTF